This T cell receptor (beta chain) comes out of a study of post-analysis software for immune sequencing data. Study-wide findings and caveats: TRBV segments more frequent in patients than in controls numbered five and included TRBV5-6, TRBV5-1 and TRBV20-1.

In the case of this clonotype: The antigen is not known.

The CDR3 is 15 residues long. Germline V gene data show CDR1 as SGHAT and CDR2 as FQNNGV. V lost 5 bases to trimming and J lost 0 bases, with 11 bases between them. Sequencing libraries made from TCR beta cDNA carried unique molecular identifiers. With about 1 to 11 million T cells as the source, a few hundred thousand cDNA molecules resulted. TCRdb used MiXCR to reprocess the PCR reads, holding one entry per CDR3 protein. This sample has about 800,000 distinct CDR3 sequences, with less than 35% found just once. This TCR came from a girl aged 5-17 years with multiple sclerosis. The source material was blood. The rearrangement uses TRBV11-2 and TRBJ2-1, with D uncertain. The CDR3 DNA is TGTGCCAGCAGCGAACTGGACGGCTCCTACAATGAGCAGTTCTTC. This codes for CASSELDGSYNEQFF.